The rows below give T cell receptor beta chains drawn from one sample of a study of T-cell reconstitution after alpha-beta-depleted transplantation in children. TCRdb re-analysed the PCR reads in MiXCR, keeping a single row per CDR3 protein. This sample yields about 610,000 distinct CDR3 sequences, of which 10% to 13% are seen a single time; approximately 4.1% belongs to the top ten. This material consisted of PBMCs from the stem cell graft donor, taken from the stem cell graft. All receptors derive from a human donor who donated a stem cell graft to a child with acute myeloid leukemia. The CDR3 runs from the conserved cysteine through the conserved F or W. The order of the fields is V gene, J gene, CDR3 length, clone size, CDR3 protein. Some rows have no size entry. The others give once, few or many, or a class for an expanded clone.

V: TRBV20-1
J: TRBJ2-1
length: 16
size: -
CDR3: CSATLHRAGGRNEQFF

V: TRBV2
J: TRBJ1-2
length: 13
size: -
CDR3: CASSVGQIYGYTF

V: TRBV4-3
J: TRBJ2-6
length: 14
size: few
CDR3: CASSPSDPLNVLTF

V: TRBV5-1
J: TRBJ2-5
length: 13
size: few
CDR3: CASSGALQETQYF

V: TRBV5-1
J: TRBJ2-1
length: 16
size: few
CDR3: CASSLTSGTSYNEQFF

V: TRBV19
J: TRBJ2-1
length: 19
size: -
CDR3: CASTPGLAGGRNTYNEQFF

V: TRBV24-1
J: TRBJ2-1
length: 16
size: many
CDR3: CATSDHRLAGGHEQFF

V: TRBV29-1
J: TRBJ2-5
length: 11
size: -
CDR3: CSVLATETQYF

V: TRBV7-2
J: TRBJ2-7
length: 17
size: few
CDR3: CASSPVSAGGLGSEQYF

V: TRBV4-1
J: TRBJ2-3
length: 17
size: many
CDR3: CASSQPLRGRGTDTQYF

V: TRBV5-1
J: TRBJ1-2
length: 15
size: many
CDR3: CASSLGGTSDYGYTF

V: TRBV12-3/TRBV12-4
J: TRBJ1-2
length: 15
size: -
CDR3: CASSLAAGGDYGYTF

V: TRBV12-3/TRBV12-4
J: TRBJ2-1
length: 16
size: few
CDR3: CASSLIAVSSYNEQFF

V: TRBV2
J: TRBJ2-1
length: 14
size: -
CDR3: CASSEITVYNEQFF

V: TRBV5-1
J: TRBJ1-1
length: 16
size: -
CDR3: CASSHGTGVTDTEAFF

V: TRBV12-3/TRBV12-4
J: TRBJ2-1
length: 15
size: many
CDR3: CASSLATSGRNEQFF

V: TRBV12-3/TRBV12-4
J: TRBJ2-3
length: 13
size: many
CDR3: CASRSDNTDTQYF

V: TRBV28
J: TRBJ2-3
length: 16
size: many
CDR3: CASGLTSGRGTDTQYF

V: TRBV20-1
J: TRBJ1-1
length: 15
size: few
CDR3: CSARPDGTGNTEAFF

V: TRBV7-2
J: TRBJ1-4
length: 15
size: few
CDR3: CASSFSGLVNEKLFF

V: TRBV20-1
J: TRBJ2-3
length: 13
size: few
CDR3: CSARDAALDTQYF

V: TRBV6-1
J: TRBJ2-3
length: 14
size: many
CDR3: CASSGGYGTDTQYF